Described below is a single T cell receptor beta chain sequence and its context. The antigen is not known. Deletions cut 3 bases from V and 2 bases from J, with 14 bases between. From germline, CDR1 is LNHDA and CDR2 SQIVND (reference sequence). This CDR3 has 15 amino acids. This entry is derived from a study of shared clonotypes between healthy human individuals. About the study: A couple of female and a few male donors aged 18 to 49 were enrolled. General observations from the study: Tissue TCR repertoires likely differ from these blood-only repertoires.

Generated by immunoSEQ multiplex PCR, the TCRdb table keeps only in-frame clones and is missing some. The sample gives 450,000 to 500,000 clones, approximately 80% of which show up once; more than 10% is in the top ten. V usage is TRBV19 and J usage is TRBJ2-7, with a possible D match to TRBD2 (6 bases). The TCR originated in a woman aged 40 to 50 in good health. Some clones in this sample may be carry-over from other donors' samples. Sequencing input: PBMCs. The CDR3 DNA follows: TGTGCCAGTAGTATCCCGGGAGAGGGAGCCTACGAGCAGTACTTC. It codes for CASSIPGEGAYEQYF.